This T cell receptor beta chain was identified in a study of cytomegalovirus exposure and HLA in healthy donors. In germline, CDR1 is SGHDT, CDR2 YYEEEE. The J segment lost 2 bases and the V segment lost 0 bases, leaving 3 bases of the junction unmatched. This CDR3 contains 16 residues. Notes on this clone: Its specificity is unknown.

The study, taken as a whole, reports: Reports described diagnosis of cytomegalovirus status by the classifier as highly specific and sensitive.

It was with 60 Vbeta and 13 Jbeta primers that the PCR ran. Only in-frame clones appear in the TCRdb table, and some are missing; sequencing was by immunoSEQ multiplex PCR. This table has some 150,000 clones, 77% appearing once. J is TRBJ2-1 and V is TRBV5-6; TRBD2 matches at 9 bases. The sequence derives from a woman aged 25 to 39 in good health and CMV-seronegative. Material for sequencing was PBMCs. For the CDR3, the DNA is TGTGCCAGCAGCTTGGGGTTAGCGGGGGCCTACAATGAGCAGTTCTTC. This sequence encodes CASSLGLAGAYNEQFF.